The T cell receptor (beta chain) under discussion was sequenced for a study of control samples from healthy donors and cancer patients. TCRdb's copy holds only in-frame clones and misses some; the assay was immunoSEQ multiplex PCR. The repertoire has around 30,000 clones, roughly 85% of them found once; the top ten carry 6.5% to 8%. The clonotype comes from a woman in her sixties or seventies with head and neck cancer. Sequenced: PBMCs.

The CDR3 here is CASRQASSYNSPLHF. The CDR3 bases are TGTGCCAGCCGACAGGCCAGCTCCTATAATTCACCCCTCCACTTT. The chain joins TRBV7-2 to TRBJ1-6, with D possibly matching TRBD1 (6 bases). The length of the CDR3 is 15 residues. V was cut by 8 bases and J by 0 bases, with 11 bases left in between. Germline CDR1 SGHTA, CDR2 FQGNSA.